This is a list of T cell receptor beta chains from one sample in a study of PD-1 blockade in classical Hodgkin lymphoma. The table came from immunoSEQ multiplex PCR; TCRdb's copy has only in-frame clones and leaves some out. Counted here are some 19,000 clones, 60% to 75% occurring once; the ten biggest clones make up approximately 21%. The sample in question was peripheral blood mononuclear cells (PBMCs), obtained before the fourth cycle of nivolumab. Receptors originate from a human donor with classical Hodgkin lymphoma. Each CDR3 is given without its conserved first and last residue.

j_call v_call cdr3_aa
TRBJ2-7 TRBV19 ASSSPGQGTSQY
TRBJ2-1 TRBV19 ASSMFDSEQF
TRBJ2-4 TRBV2 ASSESLWGAENIQY
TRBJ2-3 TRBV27 ASSLSGVVSTDTQY
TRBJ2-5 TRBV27 ASSFRDTQETQY
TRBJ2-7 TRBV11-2 ASSLMASGLVYEQY
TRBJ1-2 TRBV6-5 ASSSTAMGNYGYT
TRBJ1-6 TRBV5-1 ASSLGQGVSPLH
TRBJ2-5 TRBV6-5 ASSYSGETQY
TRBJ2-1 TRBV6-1 ASRHTGNEQF
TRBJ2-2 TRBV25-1 ASSAPMNTGELF
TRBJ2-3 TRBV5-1 ASSFGVTSTDTQY
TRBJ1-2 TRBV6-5 ASSRSGVTNYGYT
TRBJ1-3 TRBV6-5 ASSSPSGNTIY
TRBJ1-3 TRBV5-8 ASSSPRGAHTIY
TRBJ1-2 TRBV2 ASSAGGQGAYGYT
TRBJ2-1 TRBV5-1 ASSTGLVGEQF
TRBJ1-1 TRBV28 ASSFTPRAYEAF
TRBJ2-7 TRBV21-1 ASSNPRGYSYEQY
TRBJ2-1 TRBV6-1 ASIGTSGRGEQF
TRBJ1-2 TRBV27 ASGGQGANGYT
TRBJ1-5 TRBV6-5 ASSPDRDGQPQH
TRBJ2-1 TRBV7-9 ASSLEASGRRLNEQF
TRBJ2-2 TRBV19 ASRTTGTNTGELF
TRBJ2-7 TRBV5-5 ASSLDIWGSTVHYEQY
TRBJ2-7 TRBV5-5 ASSLLGVRSYEQY
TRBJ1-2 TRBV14 ASSRLQGVYGYT
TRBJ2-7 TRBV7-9 ASTLGTGPSY
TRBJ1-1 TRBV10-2 ASSEIAGETEAF
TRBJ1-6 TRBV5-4 ASSPGQGFYSPLH
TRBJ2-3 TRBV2 ASSAGGGSTDTQY
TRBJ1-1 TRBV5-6 ASSFEGRNTEAF
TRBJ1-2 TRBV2 ASSADRDDYGYT
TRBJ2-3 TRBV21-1 ASSKTGSTDTQY
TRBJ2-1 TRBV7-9 ASSFVSLAGGSYNEQF
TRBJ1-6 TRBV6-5 ASSYGLRGNSPLH
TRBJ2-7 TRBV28 ASSFGTSGIYEQY
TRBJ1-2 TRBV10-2 ASTNRESGYT
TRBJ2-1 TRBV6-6 ASSLLAGTYEQF
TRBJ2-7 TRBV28 ASSLPGFSMEQY
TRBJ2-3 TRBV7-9 ASSLAGGADTQY